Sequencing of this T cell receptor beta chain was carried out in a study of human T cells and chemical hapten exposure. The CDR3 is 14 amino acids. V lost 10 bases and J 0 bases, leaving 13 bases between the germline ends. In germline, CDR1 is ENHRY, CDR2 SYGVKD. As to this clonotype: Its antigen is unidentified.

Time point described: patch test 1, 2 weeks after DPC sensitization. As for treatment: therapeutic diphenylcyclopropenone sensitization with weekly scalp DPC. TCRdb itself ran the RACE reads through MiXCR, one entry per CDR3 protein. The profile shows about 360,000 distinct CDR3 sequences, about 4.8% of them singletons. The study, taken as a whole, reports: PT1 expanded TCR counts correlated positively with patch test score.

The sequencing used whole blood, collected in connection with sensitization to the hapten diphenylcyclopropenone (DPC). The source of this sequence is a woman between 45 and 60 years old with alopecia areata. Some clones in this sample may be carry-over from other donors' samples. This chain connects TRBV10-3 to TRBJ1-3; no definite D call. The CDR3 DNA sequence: TGTGCCACCCGGACTTTTTTCTCTGGAAACACCATATATTTT. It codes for CATRTFFSGNTIYF.